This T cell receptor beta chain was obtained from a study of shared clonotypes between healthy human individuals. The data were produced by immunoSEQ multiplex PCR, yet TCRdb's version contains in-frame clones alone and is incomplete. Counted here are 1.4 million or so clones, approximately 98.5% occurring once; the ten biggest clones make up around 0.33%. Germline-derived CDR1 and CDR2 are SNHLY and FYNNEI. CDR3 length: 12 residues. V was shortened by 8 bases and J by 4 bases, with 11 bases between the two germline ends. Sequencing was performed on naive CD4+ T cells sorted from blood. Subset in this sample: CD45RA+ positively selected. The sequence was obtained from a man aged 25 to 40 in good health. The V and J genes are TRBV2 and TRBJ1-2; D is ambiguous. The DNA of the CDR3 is TGTGCCAGCGGCGGCACGGCCTATGGCTACACCTTC. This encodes CASGGTAYGYTF.